The clone carrying this T cell receptor (beta chain) was counted between two and nine times. The assay was immunoSEQ multiplex PCR, and TCRdb's table has in-frame clones only and misses some. The sample holds about 200,000 clones; about 90% are singletons and the top ten take about 8.1%. The data were obtained in a study of blood T cell repertoires in COVID-19. Whole-study context: The United States, Italy and Spain provided the acute and convalescent COVID-19 samples. PBMCs, B-cell-depleted T cells, or T cells were the source of the cDNA or gDNA that made up the material.

This study enrolled people aged roughly 18 to 100 from about 24 US geographic areas. Two negative PCRs, clearance, or symptom resolution had been documented for recovered Cohort 3 donors. V lost 5 bases, J lost 10 bases, and 11 bases stayed unmatched. The CDR3 runs 14 residues. The germline V gene has CDR1 GTSNPN and CDR2 SVGIG (reference sequence). The origin of this receptor is a woman aged 18 to 35 who had recovered from COVID-19. This chain joins TRBV30 and TRBJ1-6, with 7 bases aligning to TRBD1. The specimen sequenced was PBMCs or T cells enriched from blood (not recorded which). In nucleotides, the CDR3 is TGTGCCTGGTCTATGACAGGGAGTTGGTCACCCCTCCACTTT. Translated: CAWSMTGSWSPLHF.